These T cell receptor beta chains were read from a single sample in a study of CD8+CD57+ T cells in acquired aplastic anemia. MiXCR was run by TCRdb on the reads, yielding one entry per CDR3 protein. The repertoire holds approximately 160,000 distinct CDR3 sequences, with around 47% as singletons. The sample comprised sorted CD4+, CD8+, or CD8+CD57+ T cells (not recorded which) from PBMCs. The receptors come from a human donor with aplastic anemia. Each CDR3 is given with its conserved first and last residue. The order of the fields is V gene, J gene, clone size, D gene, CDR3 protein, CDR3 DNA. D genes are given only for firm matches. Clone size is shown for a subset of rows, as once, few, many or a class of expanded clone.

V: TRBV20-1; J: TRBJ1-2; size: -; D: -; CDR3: CSARSRDTSNYGYTF; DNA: TGCAGTGCTAGATCCCGGGACACCTCTAACTATGGCTACACCTTC
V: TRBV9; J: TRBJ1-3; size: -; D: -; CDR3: CASSVVSSGNTIYF; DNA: TGTGCCAGCAGCGTAGTGAGCTCTGGAAACACCATATATTTT
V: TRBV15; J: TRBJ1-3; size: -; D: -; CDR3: CATSSARGTTGNTIYF; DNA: TGTGCCACCAGCAGCGCTAGAGGGACCACTGGAAACACCATATATTTT
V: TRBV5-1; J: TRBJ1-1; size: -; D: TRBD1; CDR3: CASSDEGQEEAFF; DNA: TGCGCCAGCAGCGATGAGGGACAGGAGGAAGCTTTCTTT
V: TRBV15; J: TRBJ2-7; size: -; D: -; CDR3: CATSRVMGGARGSAYEQYF; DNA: TGTGCCACCAGCAGAGTAATGGGTGGAGCCCGGGGCAGCGCCTACGAGCAGTACTTC
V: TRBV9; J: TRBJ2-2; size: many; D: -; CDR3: CASSVEWGSPSGELFF; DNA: TGTGCCAGCAGCGTAGAGTGGGGGTCCCCTTCCGGGGAGCTGTTTTTT
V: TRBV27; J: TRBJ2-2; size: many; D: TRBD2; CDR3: CASSAGRLREGGELFF; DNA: TGTGCCAGCAGTGCGGGGCGTCTGCGGGAGGGCGGGGAGCTGTTTTTT
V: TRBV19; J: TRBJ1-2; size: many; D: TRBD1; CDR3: CARAGTENGYTF; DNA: TGTGCCAGGGCCGGGACAGAAAATGGCTACACCTTC
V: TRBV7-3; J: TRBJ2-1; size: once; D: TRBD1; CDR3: CASIGQGRWANEQFF; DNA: TGTGCCAGCATCGGACAGGGGCGCTGGGCCAATGAGCAGTTCTTC
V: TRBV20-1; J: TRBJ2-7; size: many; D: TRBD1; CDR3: CSAIPGQGYEQYF; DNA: TGCAGTGCTATTCCGGGACAGGGGTACGAGCAGTACTTC
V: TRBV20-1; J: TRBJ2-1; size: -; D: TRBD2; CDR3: CSARVGRDYNEQFF; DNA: TGCAGTGCTAGAGTCGGGAGGGACTACAATGAGCAGTTCTTC
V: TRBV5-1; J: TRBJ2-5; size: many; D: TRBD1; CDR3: CASTRQGQETQYF; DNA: TGCGCCAGCACCAGACAGGGGCAAGAGACCCAGTACTTC
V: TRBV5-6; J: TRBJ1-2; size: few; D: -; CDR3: CASSSWDLDYTF; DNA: TGTGCCAGCAGCTCATGGGATCTGGACTACACCTTC
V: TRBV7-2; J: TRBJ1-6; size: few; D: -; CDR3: CASSHSDSPLHF; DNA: TGTGCCAGCAGCCACAGCGATTCACCCCTCCACTTT
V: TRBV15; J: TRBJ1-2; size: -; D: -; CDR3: CATSRDQASHYGYTF; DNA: TGTGCCACCAGCAGAGATCAGGCGTCCCACTATGGCTACACCTTC
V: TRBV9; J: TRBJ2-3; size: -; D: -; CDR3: CASSLATTGRDTQYF; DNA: TGTGCCAGCAGCTTAGCGACTACGGGTCGAGATACGCAGTATTTT
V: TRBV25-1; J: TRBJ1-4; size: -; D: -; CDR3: CASSLGVGRNEKLFF; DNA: TGTGCCAGCAGTTTAGGAGTAGGGAGAAATGAAAAACTGTTTTTT
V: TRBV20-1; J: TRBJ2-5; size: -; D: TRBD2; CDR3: CSASPSGRAGETQYF; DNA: TGCAGTGCTAGCCCTAGCGGGAGGGCCGGGGAGACCCAGTACTTC
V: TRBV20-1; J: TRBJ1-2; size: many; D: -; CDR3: CSAADSRANYGYTF; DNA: TGCAGTGCTGCGGACAGTCGAGCTAACTATGGCTACACCTTC
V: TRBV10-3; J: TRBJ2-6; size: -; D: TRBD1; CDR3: CAVGQADGANVLTF; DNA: TGTGCCGTCGGACAGGCCGACGGGGCCAACGTCCTGACTTTC
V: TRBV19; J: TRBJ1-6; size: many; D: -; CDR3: CASTNDGTTNSPLHF; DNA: TGTGCCAGTACTAATGACGGGACAACTAATTCACCCCTCCACTTT
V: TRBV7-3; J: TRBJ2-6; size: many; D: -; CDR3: CASRGSGANVLTF; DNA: TGTGCCAGCAGGGGTAGTGGGGCCAACGTCCTGACTTTC
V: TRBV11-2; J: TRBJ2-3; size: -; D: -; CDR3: CASSLGVRGLDTQYF; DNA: TGTGCCAGCAGCTTAGGTGTTAGGGGCTTAGATACGCAGTATTTT
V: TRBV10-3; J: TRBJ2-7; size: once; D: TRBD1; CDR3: CASRQGTGGEQYF; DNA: TGTGCCAGCAGACAAGGGACAGGGGGAGAGCAGTACTTC
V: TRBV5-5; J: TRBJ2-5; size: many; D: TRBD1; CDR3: CASSTRQGNGETQYF; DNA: TGTGCCAGCAGCACCCGACAGGGGAATGGGGAGACCCAGTACTTC